This record covers a single T cell receptor beta chain. Its antigen is unknown. The sample is drawn from a study of T cell responses to AZD1222 COVID-19 vaccine. Regarding the study as a whole: A mostly white British donor set with more females was recruited, and clonal diversity was possibly underestimated.

CDR1 is SGHDN, CDR2 FVKESK, per germline. The CDR3 contains 13 residues. Trimming shortened V by 0 bases and J by 3 bases, and 4 bases separated the two germline ends. Sequencing used immunoSEQ multiplex PCR; TCRdb keeps in-frame clones, though not all of them. This table has tens of thousands of clones, around 92% appearing once. Specimen: peripheral blood, collected on day 0 of AZD1222 vaccination. The chain couples TRBV14 to TRBJ2-3; no firm D call. The source of this sequence is an adult in good health. The CDR3, as DNA: TGTGCCAGCAGCCAAGAAAGGACAGATACGCAGTATTTT. Its protein is CASSQERTDTQYF.